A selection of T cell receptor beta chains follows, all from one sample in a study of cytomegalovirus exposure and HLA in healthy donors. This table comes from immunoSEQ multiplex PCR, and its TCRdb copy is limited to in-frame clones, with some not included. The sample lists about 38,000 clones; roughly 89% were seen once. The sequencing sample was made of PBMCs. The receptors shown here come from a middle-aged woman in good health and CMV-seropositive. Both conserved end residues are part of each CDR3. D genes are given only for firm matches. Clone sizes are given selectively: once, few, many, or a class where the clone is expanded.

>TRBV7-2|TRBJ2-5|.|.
TGTGCCAGCAGCCGTAACAAAGAGACCCAGTACTTC
CASSRNKETQYF
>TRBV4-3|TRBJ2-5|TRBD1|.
TGCGCCAGCAGCCAAGTTGGAGGGACAGGGTTAGAGACCCAGTACTTC
CASSQVGGTGLETQYF
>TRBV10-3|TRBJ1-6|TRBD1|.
TGTGCCATCAGGGGACAGGGGGTTGCAAATTCACCCCTCCACTTT
CAIRGQGVANSPLHF
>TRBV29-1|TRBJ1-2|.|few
TGCAGCGTTCAGGGAAGCTATGGCTACACCTTC
CSVQGSYGYTF
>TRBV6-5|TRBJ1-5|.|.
TGTGCCAGCAGTCTTGGACTGTGGGGCAATCAGCCCCAGCATTTT
CASSLGLWGNQPQHF
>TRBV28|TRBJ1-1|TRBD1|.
TGTGCCAGCAGTTTACGGGACAGCGGAGCTTTCTTT
CASSLRDSGAFF
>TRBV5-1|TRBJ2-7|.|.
TGCGCCAGCAAGGGGGAATACGAGCAGTACTTC
CASKGEYEQYF
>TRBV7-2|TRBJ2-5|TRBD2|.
TGTGCCAGCAGCTTAGGGGGACTAGGCGGGCGGGAGACCCAGTACTTC
CASSLGGLGGRETQYF
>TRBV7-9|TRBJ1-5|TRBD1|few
TGTGCCAGCAGCCCCTCAGGGGGCGGCAATCAGCCCCAGCATTTT
CASSPSGGGNQPQHF
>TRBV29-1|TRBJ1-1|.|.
TGCAGCGTGGAATCCGGGGGGGGTAACACTGAAGCTTTCTTT
CSVESGGGNTEAFF
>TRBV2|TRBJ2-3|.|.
TGTGCCAGCAGTTACACAGATACGCAGTATTTT
CASSYTDTQYF
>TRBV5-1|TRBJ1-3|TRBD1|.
TGCGCCAGCAGCAAGGGACAGCGCTCTGGAAACACCATATATTTT
CASSKGQRSGNTIYF
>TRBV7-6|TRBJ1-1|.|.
TGTGCCAGCAAGGGACAACCGAACACTGAAGCTTTCTTT
CASKGQPNTEAFF
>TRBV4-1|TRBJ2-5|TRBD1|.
TGCGCCAGCAGCCAAGGGGGACAGGGGGTCCCAGAGACCCAGTACTTC
CASSQGGQGVPETQYF
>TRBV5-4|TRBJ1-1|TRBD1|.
TGTGCCAGCAGCCCGGGGACAGGGGGCGCGGCAGCTTTCTTT
CASSPGTGGAAAFF
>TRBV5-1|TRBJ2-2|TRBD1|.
TGCGCCAGCAGCTTGGGGACAGGGGGCGCCGGGGAGCTGTTTTTT
CASSLGTGGAGELFF
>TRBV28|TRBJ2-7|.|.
TGTGCCAGCAGTACGCCCAGGTACGAGCAGTACTTC
CASSTPRYEQYF
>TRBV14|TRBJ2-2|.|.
TGTGCCAGCAGCCGAGGCGGGGAGCTGTTTTTT
CASSRGGELFF
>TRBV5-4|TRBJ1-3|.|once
TGTGCCAGCAGCCCGACAGAACCAATGGGTGGAAACACCATATATTTT
CASSPTEPMGGNTIYF
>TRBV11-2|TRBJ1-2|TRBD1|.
TGTGCCAGCAGCCTTGACAGGGGGCTTGGCTACACCTTC
CASSLDRGLGYTF
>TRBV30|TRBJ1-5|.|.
TGTGCCTGGAGTGTGGAGAGGGAATGGCAGCCCCAGCATTTT
CAWSVEREWQPQHF
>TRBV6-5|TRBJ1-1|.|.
TGTGCCAGCAGTCCGCTAACAGTAAACACTGAAGCTTTCTTT
CASSPLTVNTEAFF
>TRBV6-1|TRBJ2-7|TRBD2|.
TGTGCCAGCAGTGGTGAGGCTAGCGGGGTGAACGAGCAGTACTTC
CASSGEASGVNEQYF
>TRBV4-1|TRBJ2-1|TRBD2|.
TGCGCCAGCAGCCAAGTGCCAGCGGGGGGGAATGAGCAGTTCTTC
CASSQVPAGGNEQFF